This T cell receptor (beta chain) was sequenced for a study of CD4 T cells in relation to SARS-CoV-2 and coronaviruses. CD4+ T cells from unexposed donors were obtained before the COVID-19 pandemic (2011-2018). CD4+ T cells were isolated from the cells after more than nine days of culture. CDR1 is MGHRA and CDR2 is YSYEKL in the germline V gene. The CDR3 totals 14 residues. V was trimmed by 1 base and J by 2 bases, leaving 6 bases between them. As concerns this clone: The antigen is not known.

Assay: immunoSEQ multiplex PCR; the TCRdb copy retains only in-frame clones and omits some. The top ten hold about 33% of the sample, which has 15,000 or so clones, 82% seen once. What was sequenced was CD4+ T cells from PBMCs, cultured in vitro. This receptor was identified in a human donor in good health. The chain recombines TRBV4-1 with TRBJ1-3; no firm D call. CDR3 in amino acids: CASSQGRTGNTIYF. The CDR3 coding sequence is TGCGCCAGCAGCCAAGGGAGAACTGGAAACACCATATATTTT.